Reported below is one T cell receptor (beta chain). In this sample, this clone turned up a few times. Its antigen is still unknown. The record has no base qualities; no much larger clone is one base away. The germline ends are 6 bases apart after V is trimmed by 0 bases and J by 0 bases. CDR1 and CDR2 were assigned from the germline V gene as SGHNT and YENEEA. Its CDR3 holds 15 amino acids, cysteine through phenylalanine. The read is trimmed to its CDR3 DNA, 45 bases read in frame from base 1. These data come from a study of blood T cell repertoires in COVID-19 (TCRdb year 2020). Context from the whole study: Samples covering the acute and convalescent phases of COVID-19 were provided by collaborators in the United States, Italy and Spain. The material from the prospective study consisted of cDNA or gDNA derived from T cells, B-cell-depleted T cells, or PBMCs. The dataset comprised deeply sampled blood TCRbeta repertoires from subjects exposed to, actively infected with, or recovered from COVID-19. The repertoires were made available in a free public database intended to serve as a resource for research on the immune response to SARS-CoV-2. Samples came from the ongoing ImmuneRACE study (first 160 participants) plus 1,254 subjects from 6 global collaborators. The sample metadata nearly always contained a de-identified subject ID, COVID-19 status, age in years and sex. Where HLA class I and class II types were available, the types were taken from metadata supplied by the sample provider, not from assay-based typing. Study-wide conclusions, independent of this receptor: The amount of clinical and demographic metadata varied by source and participant and was provided uncurated.

The immunoSEQ Assay, a bias-controlled multiplex PCR, was used to amplify TCRbeta CDR3 regions from genomic DNA. In the authors' own workflow: Nucleated cell counts per sample were estimated from amplification of reference gene primers within the assay. To quantify the absolute abundance of each unique TCRbeta CDR3 rearrangement, sequence reads were collapsed and filtered. For each sample, productive Simpson clonality was calculated as the square root of Simpson's diversity index across productive rearrangements. The immuneACCESS repertoire file appears here via TCRdb, limited to in-frame rearrangements. These files lack a portion of the clones; in checked studies, under half of the deficit traces to unresolved V genes, and the cause of the others is not known. D and trimming come from the DNA, and the V and J calls and clone size come from that table. Across this sample there are more than 150,000 clones, with 85% to 90% seen only once. Around 16% of the sample is held by the ten biggest clonotypes.

Each collaborating institution followed its own protocols to collect whole blood in K2EDTA tubes. Collaborator samples were shipped for TCRbeta analysis as frozen whole blood, isolated PBMCs, or DNA extracted from either sample type. Sequencing input: peripheral blood. The chain was built from TRBV11-3 and TRBJ1-5; the D gene assignment is ambiguous. This receptor was identified in a woman between 35 and 50 years old with acute or convalescent COVID-19. The bases are TGTGCCAGCAGCTTAGACGGGGATAGCAATCAGCCCCAGCATTTT. This encodes CASSLDGDSNQPQHF.